These 9 T cell receptor beta chains originate from one sample sequenced in a study of T cells in localized non-small cell lung cancer. Generated by immunoSEQ multiplex PCR, the TCRdb table keeps only in-frame clones and is missing some. The data show some 12,000 clones, approximately 81% seen once. Specimen: peripheral blood, collected before any cancer treatment. Receptors originate from a male donor at least 60 years old with stage III lung adenocarcinoma.

J is TRBJ1-2 and V is TRBV7-2; no clear D. The germline V gene has CDR1 SGHTA and CDR2 FQGNSA. Trimming left V 5 bases short and J 8 bases short, with 15 bases between. This CDR3 spans 13 amino acids. This CDR3 is CASSLGHSGGYTF. The CDR3 bases are TGTGCCAGCAGCCTCGGTCACAGCGGAGGCTACACCTTC.

This clone was recorded a few times. The genes are TRBV7-2 and TRBJ2-7; the D is unclear. The CDR3 contains 13 residues. Trimming stripped 5 bases from V and 6 bases from J, with 14 bases between. From germline, CDR1 is SGHTA and CDR2 FQGNSA. CDR3 sequence: CASSTQDISEQYF. CDR3 DNA sequence: TGTGCCAGCAGCACACAAGATATATCCGAGCAGTACTTC.

The chain employs TRBV5-2 and TRBJ1-2. TRBV5-2 is an annotated pseudogene. There are 15 residues in the CDR3. In DNA form, the CDR3 reads TGTGCCAGCAAATCCAGTTTACGAAAGACCTATGGCTACACCTTC. Protein sequence: CASKSSLRKTYGYTF.

The count of this clone is one. The chain employs TRBV18 and TRBJ1-3; no clear D. The CDR3 has 17 residues. Germline CDR1 reads KGHSH; CDR2 reads LQKENI. Trimming took off 4 bases at V and 0 bases at J, with 16 bases between the two ends. CDR3 residues: CASSHSMDGSSGNTIYF. CDR3 DNA: TGTGCCAGCTCACATTCGATGGACGGCAGCTCTGGAAACACCATATATTTT.

The chain has TRBV2 and TRBJ2-1; 10 bases map to TRBD2. Germline assignment: CDR1 SNHLY and CDR2 FYNNEI. This CDR3 contains 14 residues. V was clipped by 7 bases and J by 0 bases; unmatched bases: 0. The CDR3 protein is CASTSGSSYNEQFF. The CDR3 bases are TGTGCCAGCACTAGCGGGAGCTCCTACAATGAGCAGTTCTTC.

The chain joins TRBV7-9 to TRBJ1-5, with 9 bases matching TRBD1. Germline CDR1 reads SEHNR; CDR2 reads FQNEAQ (reference sequence). The CDR3 has 17 residues. Unmatched junction bases numbered 8, after V lost 5 bases and J lost 0 bases. The CDR3: CASSQGGQGYSNQPQHF. CDR3 in DNA: TGTGCCAGCAGCCAGGGGGGACAGGGATATAGCAATCAGCCCCAGCATTTT.

This clone appeared a single time. The genes are TRBV19 and TRBJ2-6; tentatively, D is TRBD1 (5 bases). Germline V gene lookup returns CDR1 LNHDA and CDR2 SQIVND (reference sequence). CDR3 size: 14 residues. V was cut by 5 bases and J by 3 bases, with 8 bases left in between. DNA for the CDR3: TGTGCCAGTAGTCAGGGTGGTGGGGCCAACGTCCTGACTTTC. This translates into CASSQGGGANVLTF.

This rearrangement joins TRBV5-1 to TRBJ2-7; the D is unclear. Germline V gene sequence: CDR1 SGHRS, CDR2 YFSETQ. Trimming shortened V by 0 bases and J by 0 bases, and 7 bases separated the two germline ends. This CDR3 is 14 amino acids long. CDR3 bases: TGCGCCAGCAGCTTGGATCCGGTCTCCTACGAGCAGTACTTC. Protein product: CASSLDPVSYEQYF.

The chain is built from TRBV7-9 and TRBJ2-1; D possibly corresponds to TRBD2 (6 bases). Germline CDR1 SEHNR, CDR2 FQNEAQ (reference sequence). The length of the CDR3 is 17 residues. V was trimmed by 4 bases and J by 0 bases, leaving 16 bases between them. This chain's CDR3 is CASSSPGRRNSYNEQFF. The CDR3 coding sequence is TGTGCCAGCAGCTCCCCTGGGAGGAGAAACTCCTACAATGAGCAGTTCTTC. The variable domain in full, completed from reference TRBV7-9 and TRBJ2-1, reads DTGVSQNPRHKITKRGQNVTFRCDPISEHNRLYWYRQTLGQGPEFLTYFQNEAQLEKSRLLSDRFSAERPKGSFSTLEIQRTEQGDSAMYLCASSSPGRRNSYNEQFFGPGTRLTVL.